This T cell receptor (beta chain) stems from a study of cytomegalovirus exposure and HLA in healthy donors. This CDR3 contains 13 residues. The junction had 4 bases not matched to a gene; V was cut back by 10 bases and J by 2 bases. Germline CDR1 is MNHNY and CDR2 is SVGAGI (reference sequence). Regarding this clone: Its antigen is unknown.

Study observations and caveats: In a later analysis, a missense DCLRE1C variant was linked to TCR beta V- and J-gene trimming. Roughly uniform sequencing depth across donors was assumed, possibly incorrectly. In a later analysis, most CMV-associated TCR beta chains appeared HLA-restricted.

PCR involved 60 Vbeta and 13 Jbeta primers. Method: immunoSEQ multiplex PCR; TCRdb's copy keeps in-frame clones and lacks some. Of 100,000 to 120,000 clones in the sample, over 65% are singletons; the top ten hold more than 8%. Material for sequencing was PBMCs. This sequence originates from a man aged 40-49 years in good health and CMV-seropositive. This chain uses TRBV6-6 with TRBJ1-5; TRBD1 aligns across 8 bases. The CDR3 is CATRGQGNQPQHF. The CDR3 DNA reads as TGTGCCACCAGGGGGCAGGGCAATCAGCCCCAGCATTTT.